This T cell receptor beta chain was profiled in a study of blood T cell repertoires in COVID-19. Categorization into cohorts depended on clinical history that participants reported. The assay was immunoSEQ multiplex PCR, and TCRdb's table has in-frame clones only and misses some. The sample lists fewer than 350,000 clones; 70% to 90% were seen once. Germline lookup yields CDR1 MGHDK and CDR2 SYGVNS. The junction had 3 bases not matched to a gene; V was cut back by 10 bases and J by 4 bases. The length of the CDR3 is 13 residues. This receptor was taken from a woman in her thirties or forties who had recovered from COVID-19. The specimen sequenced was PBMCs or T cells enriched from blood (not recorded which). J is TRBJ2-3 and V is TRBV25-1, with 12 bases fitting TRBD2. DNA for the CDR3: TGTGCCACCCGACTAGCGGGAGCAGATACGCAGTATTTT. Translated: CATRLAGADTQYF.